A selection of T cell receptor beta chains follows, all from one sample in a study of blood T cell repertoires in COVID-19. The data were produced by immunoSEQ multiplex PCR, yet TCRdb's version contains in-frame clones alone and is incomplete. This table has about 310,000 clones, roughly 90% appearing once. Sequenced material: PBMCs or T cells enriched from blood (not recorded which). All receptors derive from a woman aged 40 to 50 who had recovered from COVID-19. CDR3s include the opening cysteine and the closing phenylalanine or tryptophan. The order of the fields is V gene, clone size, D gene, J gene, CDR3 protein, CDR3 DNA. A D gene is named only where the DNA matches it firmly. The listing skips clone size in some rows; elsewhere it reads once, few, many or a size class.

>TRBV19|few|-|TRBJ1-5
CASSIGAGNNQPQHF
TGTGCCAGTAGTATAGGTGCCGGGAACAATCAGCCCCAGCATTTT
>TRBV18|-|TRBD1|TRBJ2-1
CASSQSWTGAIYNEQFF
TGTGCCAGCTCACAATCGTGGACAGGGGCGATCTACAATGAGCAGTTCTTC
>TRBV6-1|-|-|TRBJ2-2
CASSEGLMNTGELFF
TGTGCCAGCAGTGAGGGACTGATGAACACCGGGGAGCTGTTTTTT
>TRBV20-1|once|-|TRBJ2-7
CSARDNEQYF
TGCAGTGCTAGAGATAACGAGCAGTACTTC
>TRBV18|-|TRBD2|TRBJ2-3
CASSPGLAGTTSTDTQYF
TGTGCCAGCTCACCGGGACTAGCGGGAACCACTAGCACAGATACGCAGTATTTT
>TRBV30|-|-|TRBJ2-3
CAWGGGDQFLTDTQYF
TGTGCCTGGGGTGGCGGGGACCAATTCCTCACAGATACGCAGTATTTT
>TRBV30|-|-|TRBJ1-1
CACRDLNTEAFF
TGTGCCTGCCGGGATTTGAACACTGAAGCTTTCTTT
>TRBV5-1|-|TRBD2|TRBJ2-1
CASSLTLTGTSADEQFF
TGCGCCAGCAGCTTGACTTTGACCGGGACTAGCGCCGATGAGCAGTTCTTC
>TRBV10-3|once|-|TRBJ1-4
CATQEEDEKLFF
TGTGCCACACAGGAAGAGGATGAAAAACTGTTTTTT
>TRBV2|-|TRBD2|TRBJ2-5
CASSGTSGGALETQYF
TGTGCCAGCAGTGGAACTAGCGGGGGGGCATTGGAGACCCAGTACTTC
>TRBV6-1|-|-|TRBJ1-4
CASSDSATNEKLFF
TGTGCCAGCAGTGACAGTGCAACTAATGAAAAACTGTTTTTT
>TRBV29-1|-|-|TRBJ2-7
CSVGHPGLGQYF
TGCAGCGTGGGACACCCCGGCCTTGGGCAGTACTTC
>TRBV15|-|-|TRBJ2-1
CATSREQQNNEQFF
TGTGCCACCAGCAGAGAACAGCAAAACAATGAGCAGTTCTTC
>TRBV28|-|-|TRBJ1-2
CASRRQQDPNYGYTF
TGTGCCAGCAGGAGACAGCAGGATCCAAACTATGGCTACACCTTC
>TRBV10-3|-|-|TRBJ1-2
CAITAGDKANYGYTF
TGTGCCATCACTGCGGGGGACAAAGCTAACTATGGCTACACCTTC
>TRBV3-1/TRBV3-2|-|-|TRBJ1-1
CASSQEAARSMNTEAFF
TGTGCCAGCAGCCAAGAAGCGGCTCGGAGCATGAACACTGAAGCTTTCTTT
>TRBV29-1|once|-|TRBJ1-1
CSVVRGNTEAFF
TGCAGCGTTGTAAGGGGGAACACTGAAGCTTTCTTT
>TRBV19|-|TRBD1|TRBJ1-2
CASMKTGTALNYGYTF
TGTGCCAGTATGAAGACAGGGACAGCACTAAACTATGGCTACACCTTC
>TRBV2|-|TRBD2|TRBJ2-7
CASSSGLAGGRYEQYF
TGTGCCAGCAGCTCGGGACTAGCGGGGGGCCGCTACGAGCAGTACTTC
>TRBV19|-|TRBD1|TRBJ1-4
CASSAGGQGSEKLFF
TGTGCCAGTAGTGCCGGGGGACAGGGGAGTGAAAAACTGTTTTTT
>TRBV7-3|-|TRBD2|TRBJ2-2
CASSPRGGGANTGELFF
TGTGCCAGCAGCCCCCGGGGTGGGGGGGCGAACACCGGGGAGCTGTTTTTT
>TRBV7-9|-|TRBD2|TRBJ2-7
CASSPGSGRVWEQYF
TGTGCCAGCAGCCCGGGGAGCGGGAGGGTATGGGAGCAGTACTTC
>TRBV30|-|-|TRBJ1-2
CAWRGSNLGYTF
TGTGCCTGGAGGGGCTCCAACCTGGGCTACACCTTC
>TRBV3-1/TRBV3-2|-|-|TRBJ2-2
CASSQTYTGELFF
TGTGCCAGCAGCCAAACTTACACCGGGGAGCTGTTTTTT
>TRBV11-2|once|TRBD1|TRBJ2-2
CASSTRQGAYTGELFF
TGTGCCAGCAGCACCCGACAGGGGGCTTACACCGGGGAGCTGTTTTTT
>TRBV6-2/TRBV6-3|few|-|TRBJ2-5
CASSYSLGLETQYF
TGTGCCAGCAGTTACTCCCTAGGTTTGGAGACCCAGTACTTC
>TRBV7-2|-|-|TRBJ1-6
CASSLYRIKNSPLHF
TGTGCCAGCAGCTTATACAGGATTAAAAATTCACCCCTCCACTTT
>TRBV29-1|-|-|TRBJ1-2
CSVEEGRGSDYGYTF
TGCAGCGTTGAAGAGGGGAGGGGCTCGGACTATGGCTACACCTTC
>TRBV15|-|-|TRBJ1-4
CATSVRYTNSNEKLFF
TGTGCCACCAGCGTCCGATACACTAACTCTAATGAAAAACTGTTTTTT
>TRBV10-3|-|-|TRBJ1-1
CAISEPTGRNTEAFF
TGTGCCATCAGTGAGCCGACAGGACGGAACACTGAAGCTTTCTTT
>TRBV7-2|-|-|TRBJ1-2
CASSSQGFDGYTF
TGTGCCAGCAGCTCACAGGGCTTCGACGGCTACACCTTC
>TRBV5-1|-|-|TRBJ1-3
CASSPDGGVTLF
TGCGCCAGCAGCCCGGACGGGGGAGTGACCCTTTTT
>TRBV3-1/TRBV3-2|-|-|TRBJ1-4
CASSQNRATNEKLFF
TGTGCCAGCAGCCAAAACAGAGCAACTAATGAAAAACTGTTTTTT
>TRBV19|-|-|TRBJ2-7
CASSIYSGYYEQYF
TGTGCCAGTAGTATATATAGCGGATACTACGAGCAGTACTTC
>TRBV9|once|-|TRBJ1-3
CASSVGAGSGNTIYF
TGTGCCAGCAGCGTAGGCGCAGGGTCTGGAAACACCATATATTTT
>TRBV18|-|-|TRBJ2-5
CASSPVSGEETQYF
TGTGCCAGCTCACCAGTTTCTGGGGAGGAGACCCAGTACTTC
>TRBV7-8|once|-|TRBJ2-1
CASSPQYEQFF
TGTGCCAGCAGCCCGCAGTATGAGCAGTTCTTC